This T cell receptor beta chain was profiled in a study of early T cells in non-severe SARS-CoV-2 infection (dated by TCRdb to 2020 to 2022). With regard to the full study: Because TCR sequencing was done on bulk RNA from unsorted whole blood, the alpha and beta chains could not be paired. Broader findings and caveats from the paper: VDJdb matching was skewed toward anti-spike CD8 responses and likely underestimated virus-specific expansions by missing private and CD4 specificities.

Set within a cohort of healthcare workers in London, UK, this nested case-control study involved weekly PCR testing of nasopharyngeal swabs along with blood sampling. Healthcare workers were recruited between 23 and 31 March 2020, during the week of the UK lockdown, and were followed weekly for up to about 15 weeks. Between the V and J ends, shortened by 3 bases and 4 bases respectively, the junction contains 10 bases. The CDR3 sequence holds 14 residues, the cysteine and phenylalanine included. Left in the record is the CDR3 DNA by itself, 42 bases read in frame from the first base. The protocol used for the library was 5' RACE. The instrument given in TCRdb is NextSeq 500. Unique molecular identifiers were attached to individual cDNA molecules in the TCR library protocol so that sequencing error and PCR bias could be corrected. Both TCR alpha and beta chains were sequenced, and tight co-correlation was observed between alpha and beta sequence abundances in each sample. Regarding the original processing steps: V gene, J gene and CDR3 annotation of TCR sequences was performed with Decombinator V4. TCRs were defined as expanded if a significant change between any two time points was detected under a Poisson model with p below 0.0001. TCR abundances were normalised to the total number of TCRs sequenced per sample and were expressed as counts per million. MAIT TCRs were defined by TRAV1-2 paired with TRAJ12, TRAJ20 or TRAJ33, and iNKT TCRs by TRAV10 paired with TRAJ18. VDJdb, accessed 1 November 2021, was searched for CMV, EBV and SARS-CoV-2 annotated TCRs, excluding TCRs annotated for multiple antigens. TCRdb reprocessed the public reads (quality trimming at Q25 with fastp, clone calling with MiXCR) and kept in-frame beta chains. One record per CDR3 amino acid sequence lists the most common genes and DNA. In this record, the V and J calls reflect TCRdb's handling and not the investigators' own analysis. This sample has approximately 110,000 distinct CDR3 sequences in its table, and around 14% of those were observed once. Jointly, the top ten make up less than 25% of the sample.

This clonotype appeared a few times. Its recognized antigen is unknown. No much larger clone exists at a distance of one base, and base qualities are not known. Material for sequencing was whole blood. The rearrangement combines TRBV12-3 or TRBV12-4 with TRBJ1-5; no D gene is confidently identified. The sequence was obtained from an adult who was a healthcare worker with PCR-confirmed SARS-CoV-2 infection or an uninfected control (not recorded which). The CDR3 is CASSFSRDNQPQHF. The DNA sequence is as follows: TGTGCCAGCAGTTTCTCCAGAGATAATCAGCCCCAGCATTTT.